This T cell receptor (beta chain) appears in the sequencing data of a study of control samples from healthy donors and cancer patients. Sequenced by immunoSEQ multiplex PCR; TCRdb stores in-frame clones only, minus some. The sample shows about 61,000 clones, 90% of them seen only once. The CDR3 spans 12 residues. Germline values: CDR1 LGHDT, CDR2 YNNKEL (reference sequence). V lost 1 base, J lost 4 bases, and 3 bases lay in between. The sequenced sample was PBMCs. This TCR was recovered from a man between 60 and 75 years old with colorectal cancer. This chain uses TRBV3-1 (or the pseudogene TRBV3-2) with TRBJ2-3; no reliable D call. The CDR3 sequence: CASSQAADTQYF. CDR3 DNA sequence: TGTGCCAGCAGCCAAGCTGCAGATACGCAGTATTTT.